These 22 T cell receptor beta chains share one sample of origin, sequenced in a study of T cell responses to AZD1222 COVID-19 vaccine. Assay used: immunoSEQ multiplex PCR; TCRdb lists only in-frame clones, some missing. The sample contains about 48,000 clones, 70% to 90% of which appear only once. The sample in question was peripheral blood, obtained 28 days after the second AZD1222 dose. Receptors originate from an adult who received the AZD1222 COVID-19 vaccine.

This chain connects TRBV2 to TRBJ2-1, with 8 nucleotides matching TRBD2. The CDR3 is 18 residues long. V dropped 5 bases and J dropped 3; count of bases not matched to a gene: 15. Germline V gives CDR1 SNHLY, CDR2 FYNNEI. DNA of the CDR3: TGTGCCAGCAGTCCCCGGAACTCTATAGCGGGAATCTACAATGAGCAGTTCTTC. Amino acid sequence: CASSPRNSIAGIYNEQFF.

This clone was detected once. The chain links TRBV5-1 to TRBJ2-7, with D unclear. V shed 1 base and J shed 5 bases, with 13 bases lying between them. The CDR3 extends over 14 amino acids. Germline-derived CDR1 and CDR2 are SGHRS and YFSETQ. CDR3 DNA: TGCGCCAGCAGCTTGTCTCCCAGCCGGGACGAGCAGTACTTC. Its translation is CASSLSPSRDEQYF.

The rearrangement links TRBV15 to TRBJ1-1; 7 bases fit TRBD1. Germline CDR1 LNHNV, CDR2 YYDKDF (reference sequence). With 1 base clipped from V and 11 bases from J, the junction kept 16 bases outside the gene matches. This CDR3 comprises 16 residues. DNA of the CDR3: TGTGCCACCAGCAGAGGACAGGGTCATTGGGGAAGTGACGCTTTCTTT. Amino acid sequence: CATSRGQGHWGSDAFF.

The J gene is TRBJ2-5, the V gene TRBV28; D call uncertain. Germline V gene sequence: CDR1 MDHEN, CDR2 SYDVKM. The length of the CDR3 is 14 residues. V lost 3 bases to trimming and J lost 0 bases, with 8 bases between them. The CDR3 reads CASSFIRNQETQYF. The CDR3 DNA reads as TGTGCCAGCAGTTTTATTAGAAACCAAGAGACCCAGTACTTC.

CDR3 sequence (DNA): TGTGCCAGCAGCTTAGGGGCTAGTCCGACAGATACGCAGTATTTT. This codes for CASSLGASPTDTQYF. V and J are TRBV11-2 and TRBJ2-3; D gene unclear. The CDR3 consists of 15 residues. Trimming shortened V by 1 base and J by 3 bases, and 11 bases separated the two germline ends. CDR1 is SGHAT, CDR2 FQNNGV, per germline.

The CDR3 protein is CASSTAGTGTGELFF. The CDR3 DNA follows: TGTGCCAGTAGTACAGCCGGGACGGGGACCGGGGAGCTGTTTTTT. This rearrangement joins TRBV19 to TRBJ2-2; D might be TRBD1 or TRBD2, each matching 5 bases. Between the trimmed V and J ends, which lost 4 bases and 5 bases, there was a span of 14 bases. CDR1 is LNHDA and CDR2 is SQIVND in the germline V gene (reference sequence). There are 15 residues in the CDR3.

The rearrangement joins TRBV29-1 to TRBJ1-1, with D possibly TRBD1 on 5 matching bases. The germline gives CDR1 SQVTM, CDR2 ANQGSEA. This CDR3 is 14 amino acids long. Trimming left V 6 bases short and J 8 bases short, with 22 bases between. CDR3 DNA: TGCAGCGTCGGAGGTCGGGGGAGGGCTTCGGAAGCTTTCTTT. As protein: CSVGGRGRASEAFF.

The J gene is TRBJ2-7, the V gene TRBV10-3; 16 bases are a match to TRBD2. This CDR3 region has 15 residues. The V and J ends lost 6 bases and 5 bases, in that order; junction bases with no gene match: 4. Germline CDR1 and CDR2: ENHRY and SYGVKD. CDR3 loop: CAISPGLAGGDEQYF. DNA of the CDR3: TGTGCCATCAGCCCGGGACTAGCGGGAGGGGACGAGCAGTACTTC.

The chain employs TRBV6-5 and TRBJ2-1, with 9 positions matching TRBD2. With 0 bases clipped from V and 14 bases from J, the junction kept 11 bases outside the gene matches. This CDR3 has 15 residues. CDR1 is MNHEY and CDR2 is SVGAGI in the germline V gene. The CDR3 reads CASSYSLAGAALEFF. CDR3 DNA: TGTGCCAGCAGTTACTCGTTAGCGGGAGCAGCTTTGGAGTTCTTC.

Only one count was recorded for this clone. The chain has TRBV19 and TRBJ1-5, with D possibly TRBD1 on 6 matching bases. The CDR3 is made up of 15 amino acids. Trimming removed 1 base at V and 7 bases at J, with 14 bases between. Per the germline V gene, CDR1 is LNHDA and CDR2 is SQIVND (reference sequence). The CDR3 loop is CASSIGGGRDQPQHF. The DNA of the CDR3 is TGTGCCAGTAGTATAGGTGGGGGCCGGGACCAGCCCCAGCATTTT.

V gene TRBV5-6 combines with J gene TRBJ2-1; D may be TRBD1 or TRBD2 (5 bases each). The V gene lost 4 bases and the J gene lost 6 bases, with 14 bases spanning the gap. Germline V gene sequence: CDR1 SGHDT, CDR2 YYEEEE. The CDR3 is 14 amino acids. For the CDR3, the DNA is TGTGCCAGCAGCCCCAGAGAGGGACCCAATGAGCAGTTCTTC. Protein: CASSPREGPNEQFF. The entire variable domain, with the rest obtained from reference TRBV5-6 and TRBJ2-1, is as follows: DAGVTQSPTHLIKTRGQQVTLRCSPKSGHDTVSWYQQALGQGPQFIFQYYEEEERQRGNFPDRFSGHQFPNYSSELNVNALLLGDSALYLCASSPREGPNEQFFGPGTRLTVL.

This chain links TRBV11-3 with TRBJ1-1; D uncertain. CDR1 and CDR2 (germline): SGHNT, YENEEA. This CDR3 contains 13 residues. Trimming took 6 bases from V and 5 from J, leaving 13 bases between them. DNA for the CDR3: TGTGCCAGCAGTACAGATGTGTTGACTGAAGCTTTCTTT. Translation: CASSTDVLTEAFF. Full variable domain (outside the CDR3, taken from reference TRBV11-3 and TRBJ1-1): EAGVVQSPRYKIIEKKQPVAFWCNPISGHNTLYWYLQNLGQGPELLIRYENEEAVDDSQLPKDRFSAERLKGVDSTLKIQPAELGDSAVYLCASSTDVLTEAFFGQGTRLTVV.

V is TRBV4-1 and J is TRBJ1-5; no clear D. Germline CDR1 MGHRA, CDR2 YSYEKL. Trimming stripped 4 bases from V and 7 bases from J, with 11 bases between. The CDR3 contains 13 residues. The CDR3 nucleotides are TGCGCCAGCAGCCTGCGACGGGAGCAGCCCCAGCATTTT. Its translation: CASSLRREQPQHF.

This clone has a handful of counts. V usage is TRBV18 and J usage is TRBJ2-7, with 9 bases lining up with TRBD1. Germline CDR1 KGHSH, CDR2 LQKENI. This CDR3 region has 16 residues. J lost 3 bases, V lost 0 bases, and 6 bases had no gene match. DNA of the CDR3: TGTGCCAGCTCACCACCGAGGGACAGGGACTTCTACGAGCAGTACTTC. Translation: CASSPPRDRDFYEQYF.

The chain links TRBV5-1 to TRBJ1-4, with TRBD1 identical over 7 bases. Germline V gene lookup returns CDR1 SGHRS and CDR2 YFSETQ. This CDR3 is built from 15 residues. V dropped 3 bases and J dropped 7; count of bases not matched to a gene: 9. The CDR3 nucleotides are TGCGCCAGCAGCTCCCAACAGGGGCAGGGTGAAAAACTGTTTTTT. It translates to CASSSQQGQGEKLFF. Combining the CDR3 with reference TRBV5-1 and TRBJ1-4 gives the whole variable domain KAGVTQTPRYLIKTRGQQVTLSCSPISGHRSVSWYQQTPGQGLQFLFEYFSETQRNKGNFPGRFSGRQFSNSRSEMNVSTLELGDSALYLCASSSQQGQGEKLFFGSGTQLSVL.

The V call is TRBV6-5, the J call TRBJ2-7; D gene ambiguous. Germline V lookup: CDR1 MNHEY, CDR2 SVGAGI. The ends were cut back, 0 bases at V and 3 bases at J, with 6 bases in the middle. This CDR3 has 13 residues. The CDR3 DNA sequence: TGTGCCAGCAGTTACTCCAGAGGCTACGAGCAGTACTTC. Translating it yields CASSYSRGYEQYF.

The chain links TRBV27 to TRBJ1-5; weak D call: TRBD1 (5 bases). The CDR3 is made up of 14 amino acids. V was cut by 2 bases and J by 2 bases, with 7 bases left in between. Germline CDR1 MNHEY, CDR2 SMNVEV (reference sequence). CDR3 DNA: TGTGCCAGCAGTTTAATAGGGGGCAATCAGCCCCAGCATTTT. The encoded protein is CASSLIGGNQPQHF.

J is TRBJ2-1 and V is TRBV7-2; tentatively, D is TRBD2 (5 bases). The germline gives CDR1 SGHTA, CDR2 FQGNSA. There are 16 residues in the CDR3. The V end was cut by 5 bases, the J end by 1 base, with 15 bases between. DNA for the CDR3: TGTGCCAGCAGCCCCGCGTCAGCGGCATCCTACAATGAGCAGTTCTTC. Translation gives CASSPASAASYNEQFF. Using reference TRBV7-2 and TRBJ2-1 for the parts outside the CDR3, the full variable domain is GAGVSQSPSNKVTEKGKDVELRCDPISGHTALYWYRQSLGQGLEFLIYFQGNSAPDKSGLPSDRFSAERTGGSVSTLTIQRTQQEDSAVYLCASSPASAASYNEQFFGPGTRLTVL.

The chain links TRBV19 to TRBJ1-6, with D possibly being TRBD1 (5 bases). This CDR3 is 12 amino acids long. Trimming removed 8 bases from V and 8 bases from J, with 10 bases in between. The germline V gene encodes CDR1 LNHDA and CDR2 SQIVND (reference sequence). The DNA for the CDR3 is TGTGCCAGTCACACAGGAGATTCACCCCTCCACTTT. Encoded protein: CASHTGDSPLHF.

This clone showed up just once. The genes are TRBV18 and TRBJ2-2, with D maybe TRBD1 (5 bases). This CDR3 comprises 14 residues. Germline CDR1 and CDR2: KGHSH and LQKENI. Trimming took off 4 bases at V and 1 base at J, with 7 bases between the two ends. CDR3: CASSQGQNTGELFF. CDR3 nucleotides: TGTGCCAGCTCACAAGGACAGAACACCGGGGAGCTGTTTTTT.

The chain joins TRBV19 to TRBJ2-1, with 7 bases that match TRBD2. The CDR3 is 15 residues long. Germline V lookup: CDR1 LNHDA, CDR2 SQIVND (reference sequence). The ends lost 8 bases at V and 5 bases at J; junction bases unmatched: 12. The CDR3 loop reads CASGPLWAGDNEQFF. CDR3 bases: TGTGCCAGTGGCCCTCTCTGGGCGGGGGACAATGAGCAGTTCTTC.

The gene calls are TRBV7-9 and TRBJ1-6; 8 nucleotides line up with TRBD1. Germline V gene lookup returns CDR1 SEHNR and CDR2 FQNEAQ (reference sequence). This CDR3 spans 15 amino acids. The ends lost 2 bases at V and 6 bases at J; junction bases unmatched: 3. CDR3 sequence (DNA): TGTGCCAGCAGCTTAATGGGACAGGTTAATTCACCCCTCCACTTT. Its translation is CASSLMGQVNSPLHF. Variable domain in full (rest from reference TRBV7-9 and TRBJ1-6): DTGVSQNPRHKITKRGQNVTFRCDPISEHNRLYWYRQTLGQGPEFLTYFQNEAQLEKSRLLSDRFSAERPKGSFSTLEIQRTEQGDSAMYLCASSLMGQVNSPLHFGNGTRLTVT.